This T cell receptor (beta chain) emerged from a study of blood T cell repertoires in COVID-19. On the study more broadly: Both acute and convalescent COVID-19 samples were obtained from the United States, Italy and Spain. Nucleic acid was either cDNA or gDNA, and it came from T cells, B-cell-depleted T cells, or PBMCs.

The protocol was immunoSEQ multiplex PCR, while the TCRdb copy is restricted to in-frame clones and leaves out a portion. The sample records more than 120,000 clones, over 75% being singletons. Participants were aged about 18 to 100 years from approximately 24 US areas. Germline V gene lookup returns CDR1 MNHEY and CDR2 SVGEGT. The CDR3 contains 15 residues. Unmatched junction bases numbered 8, after V lost 0 bases and J lost 8 bases. This chain joins TRBV6-2 or TRBV6-3 and TRBJ1-2; TRBD1 aligns across 8 bases. The receptor was isolated from a man aged 50-59 years in a cohort exposed to, infected with or recovered from COVID-19 (not recorded which). The sample consisted of PBMCs or T cells enriched from blood (not recorded which). The CDR3 sequence: CASSYSTDRVWGYTF. The CDR3 nucleotides read TGTGCCAGCAGTTACTCGACGGACAGGGTGTGGGGCTACACCTTC.